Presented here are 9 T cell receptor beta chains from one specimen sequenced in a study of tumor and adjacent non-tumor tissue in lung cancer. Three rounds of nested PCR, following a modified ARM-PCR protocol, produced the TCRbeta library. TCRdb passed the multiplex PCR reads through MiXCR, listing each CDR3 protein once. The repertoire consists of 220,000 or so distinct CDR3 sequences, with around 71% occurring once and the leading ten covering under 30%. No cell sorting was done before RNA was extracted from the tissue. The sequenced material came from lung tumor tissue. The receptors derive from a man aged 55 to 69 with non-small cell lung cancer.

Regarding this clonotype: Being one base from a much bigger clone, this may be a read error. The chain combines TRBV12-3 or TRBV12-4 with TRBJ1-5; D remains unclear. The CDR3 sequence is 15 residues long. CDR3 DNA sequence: TGTGCCTGCAGTTTTTCTCTTGGGAGCAATCAGCCCCAGCATTTT. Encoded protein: CACSFSLGSNQPQHF.

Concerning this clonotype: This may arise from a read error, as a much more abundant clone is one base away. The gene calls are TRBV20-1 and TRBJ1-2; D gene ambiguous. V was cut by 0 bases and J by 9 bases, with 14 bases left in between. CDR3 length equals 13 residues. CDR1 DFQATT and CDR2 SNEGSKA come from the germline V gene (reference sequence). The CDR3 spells CSARDRPGNSYTF. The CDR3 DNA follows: TGCAGTGCTAGAGATCGGCCGGGGAACAGCTACACCTTC.

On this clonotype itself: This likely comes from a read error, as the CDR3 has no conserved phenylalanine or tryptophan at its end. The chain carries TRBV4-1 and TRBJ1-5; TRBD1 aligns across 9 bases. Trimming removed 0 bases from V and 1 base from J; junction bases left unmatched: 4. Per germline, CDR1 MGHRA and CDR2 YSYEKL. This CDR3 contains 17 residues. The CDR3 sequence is CASSQDAGTGSNQPQHV. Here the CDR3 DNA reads TGCGCCAGCAGCCAAGATGCGGGGACAGGGAGCAATCAGCCCCAGCATGTT.

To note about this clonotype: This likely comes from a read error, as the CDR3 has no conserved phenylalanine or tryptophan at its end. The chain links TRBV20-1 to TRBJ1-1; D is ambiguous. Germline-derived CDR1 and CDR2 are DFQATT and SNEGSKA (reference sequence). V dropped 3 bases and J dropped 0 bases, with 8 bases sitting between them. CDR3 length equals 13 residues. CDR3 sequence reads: CSASNGLNTEAFI. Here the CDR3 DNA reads TGCAGTGCTAGCAACGGGCTGAACACTGAAGCTTTCATT.

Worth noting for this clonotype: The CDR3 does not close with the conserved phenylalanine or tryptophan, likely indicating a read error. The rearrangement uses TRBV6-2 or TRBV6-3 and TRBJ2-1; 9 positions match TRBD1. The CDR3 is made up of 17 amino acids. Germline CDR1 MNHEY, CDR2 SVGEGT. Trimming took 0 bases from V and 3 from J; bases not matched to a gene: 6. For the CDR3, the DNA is TGTGCCAGCAGTTACTCGCATGGACAGGGGATCTACAATGAGCAGTTCTTA. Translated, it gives CASSYSHGQGIYNEQFL.

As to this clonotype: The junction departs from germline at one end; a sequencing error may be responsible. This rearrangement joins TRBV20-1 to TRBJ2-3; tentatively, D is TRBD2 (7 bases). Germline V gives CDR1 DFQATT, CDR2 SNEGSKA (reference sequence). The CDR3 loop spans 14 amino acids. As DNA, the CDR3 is TGCAGTGCTAGGGGGGGGCAGAGCACAGGTACGCAGTATTTT. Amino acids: CSARGGQSTGTQYF.

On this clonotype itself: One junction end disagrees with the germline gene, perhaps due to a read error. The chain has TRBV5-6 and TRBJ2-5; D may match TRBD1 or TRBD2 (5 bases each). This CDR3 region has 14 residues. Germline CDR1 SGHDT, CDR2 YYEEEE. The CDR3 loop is CVSSSSGAQETQYF. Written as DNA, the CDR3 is TGTGTCAGCAGCTCTTCCGGGGCTCAAGAGACCCAGTACTTC. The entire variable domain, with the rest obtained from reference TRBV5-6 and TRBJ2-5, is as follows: DAGVTQSPTHLIKTRGQQVTLRCSPKSGHDTVSWYQQALGQGPQFIFQYYEEEERQRGNFPDRFSGHQFPNYSSELNVNALLLGDSALYLCVSSSSGAQETQYFGPGTRLLVL.

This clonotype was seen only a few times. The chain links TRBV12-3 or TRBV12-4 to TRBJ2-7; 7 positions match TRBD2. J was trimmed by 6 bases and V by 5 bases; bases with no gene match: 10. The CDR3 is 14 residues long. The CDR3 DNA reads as TGTGCCAGCAGTCCTGGAAGGACGGGGGGCGAGCAGTACTTC. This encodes CASSPGRTGGEQYF.

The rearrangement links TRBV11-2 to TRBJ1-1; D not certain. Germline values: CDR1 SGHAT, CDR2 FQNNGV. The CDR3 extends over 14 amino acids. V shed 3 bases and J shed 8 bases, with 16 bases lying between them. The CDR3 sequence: CASSFAAGLDEAFF. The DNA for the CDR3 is TGTGCCAGCAGCTTTGCGGCAGGACTTGACGAAGCTTTCTTT. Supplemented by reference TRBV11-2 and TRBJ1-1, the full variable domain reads EAGVAQSPRYKIIEKRQSVAFWCNPISGHATLYWYQQILGQGPKLLIQFQNNGVVDDSQLPKDRFSAERLKGVDSTLKIQPAKLEDSAVYLCASSFAAGLDEAFFGQGTRLTVV.